The sequence of this T cell receptor beta chain was determined in a study of shared clonotypes between healthy human individuals. Findings and limits, study-wide: Larger richness was generally estimated for naive than memory subsets. Non-shared clonotypes displayed generation probabilities falling below those of clonotypes present in all four donors. Sharing of clonotypes among donors was expected to vary with sequencing depth.

Remarks on this clone: What it recognizes is unknown. The DNA is omitted, as the CDR3 cannot be located on it reliably, and the CDR3 follows TCRdb's listing.

Some clones are missing from TCRdb's copy, which holds only in-frame ones; the method was immunoSEQ multiplex PCR. The table lists some 1,100,000 clones, about 80% of them singletons. The CDR3 is 15 amino acids long, termini counted. Looked up from germline, CDR1 is MDHEN and CDR2 is SYDVKM. Sequencing was performed on memory CD4+ T cells from PBMCs. Subset noted: CD45RA-negative fraction. This receptor was identified in a man younger than 30 in good health. Some clones in this sample may be carry-over from other donors' samples. The chain combines TRBV28 with TRBJ2-1; the table calls TRBD2, which could not be checked here. The CDR3 sequence is CASSSSTSGGNEQFF.